This passage covers 8 T cell receptor beta chains from one sample sequenced in a study of spatial heterogeneity in lung cancer. Time point given: blood at routine non-recurrence follow-up after resection. Unsorted whole RNA from tumor, nontumor lung or frozen PBMC underwent sequencing. MiXCR was run by TCRdb on the 5' RACE reads, yielding one entry per CDR3 protein. The profile shows about 52,000 distinct CDR3 sequences, roughly 7.4% of them singletons. Specimen: PBMCs, collected at follow-up. The receptors were gathered from a female donor with early-stage non-small cell lung cancer.

The V and J genes are TRBV30 and TRBJ1-6, with D tentatively TRBD1 (5 bases). The CDR3 loop spans 15 amino acids. V gave up 3 bases and J gave up 5 bases, with 14 bases separating them. The germline CDR1 and CDR2 sequences are GTSNPN and SVGIG (reference sequence). In DNA, the CDR3 is TGTGCCTGGAGGGCCCTGGGACTGGATAATTCACCCCTCCACTTT. Amino acids: CAWRALGLDNSPLHF.

V gene TRBV12-3 or TRBV12-4 combines with J gene TRBJ2-1; perhaps D is TRBD1 or TRBD2 (5 bases each). The V end was cut by 3 bases, the J end by 9 bases, with 12 bases between. The CDR3 runs to 13 residues. In DNA, the CDR3 is TGTGCCAGCAGTTTGGGACCGGGTTCTGAGCAGTTCTTC. Translated: CASSLGPGSEQFF.

The table lists this clonotype with many counts. J is TRBJ2-3 and V is TRBV27, with D hard to call. The germline V gene has CDR1 MNHEY and CDR2 SMNVEV (reference sequence). V was clipped by 3 bases and J by 2 bases, with 12 bases between them. This CDR3 is 15 amino acids long. The CDR3 DNA follows: TGTGCCAGCAGTTTTTGGTCAGACAACACAGATACGCAGTATTTT. Its translation is CASSFWSDNTDTQYF.

V and J are TRBV7-9 and TRBJ2-7, with D possibly TRBD1 on 5 matching bases. CDR3 size: 15 residues. The V and J ends lost 5 bases and 0 bases respectively, with 14 bases between them. Germline CDR1 is SEHNR and CDR2 is FQNEAQ (reference sequence). The chain's CDR3 is CASSPGSSSSYEQYF. CDR3 DNA: TGTGCCAGCAGCCCAGGGTCCTCAAGCTCCTACGAGCAGTACTTC. The variable domain in full, with the rest retrieved from reference TRBV7-9 and TRBJ2-7, is DTGVSQNPRHKITKRGQNVTFRCDPISEHNRLYWYRQTLGQGPEFLTYFQNEAQLEKSRLLSDRFSAERPKGSFSTLEIQRTEQGDSAMYLCASSPGSSSSYEQYFGPGTRLTVT.

CDR3 DNA: TGTGCCAGCAGTTTAGGGACAGTTGGGCCGGAGACCCAGTACTTC. This encodes CASSLGTVGPETQYF. This chain uses TRBV12-3 or TRBV12-4 with TRBJ2-5; possibly TRBD1 for D (6 bases). V was shortened by 1 base and J by 5 bases, with 14 bases between the two germline ends. This CDR3 has 15 amino acids.

The rearrangement uses TRBV5-1 and TRBJ2-1; D unresolved. The germline CDR1 and CDR2 sequences are SGHRS and YFSETQ. V was pared by 0 bases and J by 0 bases, with 19 bases between. This CDR3 spans 19 amino acids. CDR3 bases: TGCGCCAGCAGCTTGGAGATGAAACTTTCTTCGGGCTCCTACAATGAGCAGTTCTTC. Its protein product is CASSLEMKLSSGSYNEQFF.

The rearrangement links TRBV24-1 to TRBJ2-1; D not certain. This CDR3 is 13 amino acids long. The V end lost 7 bases, the J end lost 0 bases, and 6 bases lay between the germline ends. The germline V gene has CDR1 KGHDR and CDR2 SFDVKD. The CDR3 sequence: CATSFSSYNEQFF. The DNA of the CDR3 is TGTGCCACCAGCTTTAGCTCCTACAATGAGCAGTTCTTC.

This clonotype is deemed medium-sized (0.01 to 0.1%). The chain employs TRBV11-2 and TRBJ2-5; TRBD1 or TRBD2 may be the D gene (6 bases each). The CDR3 length is 13 residues. Germline V gives CDR1 SGHAT, CDR2 FQNNGV. V lost 8 bases to trimming and J lost 5 bases, with 15 bases between them. CDR3 nucleotide sequence: TGTGCCAGCCTCTTCGGGGGCGAGGAGACCCAGTACTTC. Its translation is CASLFGGEETQYF.